This entry lists 25 T cell receptor beta chains sequenced from one sample in a study of naive CD8 T cells in extremely preterm neonates. TCRdb keeps only in-frame clones here, not all; method: immunoSEQ multiplex PCR. This table holds 5,000 to 7,500 clones, about 98% found once. Material for sequencing was naive CD8+ T cells from blood. The receptors here all came from a human donor in good health.

This chain connects TRBV7-9 to TRBJ1-2; D might be TRBD1 (6 bases). The germline V gene has CDR1 SEHNR and CDR2 FQNEAQ (reference sequence). This CDR3 is 16 amino acids long. Trimming shortened V by 1 base and J by 3 bases, and 15 bases separated the two germline ends. The CDR3 protein is CASSLVYRAGDYGYTF. Written as DNA, the CDR3 is TGTGCCAGCAGCTTAGTGTATCGGGCAGGGGACTATGGCTACACCTTC.

The rearrangement links TRBV19 to TRBJ1-5; TRBD1 might be the D (5 bases). V shed 7 bases and J shed 0 bases, with 16 bases lying between them. Germline CDR1 reads LNHDA; CDR2 reads SQIVND (reference sequence). The CDR3 runs 16 residues. The CDR3 bases are TGTGCCAGTAACTCCGGAGGGGCCTATAGCAATCAGCCCCAGCATTTT. Its translation: CASNSGGAYSNQPQHF.

The chain is built from TRBV6-5 and TRBJ2-5; no reliable D call. V lost 6 bases and J lost 2, with 10 bases in between. Germline lookup yields CDR1 MNHEY and CDR2 SVGAGI. This CDR3 comprises 13 residues. The CDR3 DNA reads TGTGCCAGCAGCCTGTATAAACAAGAGACCCAGTACTTC. Protein sequence: CASSLYKQETQYF.

V usage is TRBV11-3 and J usage is TRBJ1-1; D is perhaps TRBD1 (5 bases). The CDR3 spans 15 residues. Looked up from germline, CDR1 is SGHNT and CDR2 is YENEEA. V was trimmed by 4 bases and J by 3 bases, leaving 15 bases between them. The CDR3 is CASSSRGGDYTEAFF. The CDR3 DNA sequence: TGTGCCAGCAGCTCCCGGGGGGGGGATTACACTGAAGCTTTCTTT.

The chain couples TRBV7-2 to TRBJ1-1; D is unresolved. In germline, CDR1 is SGHTA, CDR2 FQGNSA. The V end was cut by 4 bases, the J end by 8 bases, with 23 bases between. CDR3 length: 16 amino acids. The CDR3, as DNA: TGTGCCAGCAGCTCCCCTGAAGGAGGGTGGCCTTGGGAAGCTTTCTTT. Its protein product is CASSSPEGGWPWEAFF.

The chain couples TRBV28 to TRBJ2-3, with 8 bases fitting TRBD2. Germline V CDR1 and CDR2: MDHEN, SYDVKM. The CDR3 has 16 residues. V was pared by 3 bases and J by 4 bases, with 9 bases of the junction left unmatched. CDR3 sequence reads: CASSFRGAGVADTQYF. In DNA form, the CDR3 reads TGTGCCAGCAGTTTCCGGGGAGCGGGAGTGGCAGATACGCAGTATTTT.

The gene calls are TRBV4-1 and TRBJ2-7, with D hard to call. From germline, CDR1 is MGHRA and CDR2 YSYEKL. The CDR3 is made up of 14 amino acids. The V and J ends lost 2 bases and 5 bases respectively, with 13 bases between them. This CDR3 reads CASSQSAGLDEQYF. The CDR3 DNA follows: TGCGCCAGCAGCCAATCGGCAGGTCTCGACGAGCAGTACTTC.

This chain links TRBV28 with TRBJ2-7; TRBD1 agrees at 7 bases. Germline CDR1 and CDR2: MDHEN and SYDVKM. The CDR3 has 14 amino acids. V lost 2 bases and J lost 5; bases outside the gene matches: 6. CDR3 loop: CASSLLRQGNEQYF. CDR3 coding DNA: TGTGCCAGCAGTTTACTGAGACAGGGCAACGAGCAGTACTTC.

The chain carries TRBV5-1 and TRBJ2-7, with 7 bases lining up with TRBD1. V shed 2 bases and J 2 bases; nucleotides not matched to a gene: 4. The V gene's germline CDR1 is SGHRS and CDR2 YFSETQ. This CDR3 is built from 14 residues. The CDR3: CASSLRQGAYEQYF. For the CDR3, the DNA is TGCGCCAGCAGCTTACGACAGGGAGCCTACGAGCAGTACTTC. Variable domain in full (rest from reference TRBV5-1 and TRBJ2-7): KAGVTQTPRYLIKTRGQQVTLSCSPISGHRSVSWYQQTPGQGLQFLFEYFSETQRNKGNFPGRFSGRQFSNSRSEMNVSTLELGDSALYLCASSLRQGAYEQYFGPGTRLTVT.

V and J are TRBV4-1 and TRBJ2-1, with D tentatively TRBD2 (6 bases). V gave up 3 bases and J gave up 7 bases, with 16 bases separating them. The CDR3 is 15 residues long. Germline loops: CDR1 MGHRA, CDR2 YSYEKL. The CDR3 sequence: CASSQGLTPGNEQFF. The CDR3, as DNA: TGCGCCAGCAGCCAGGGACTTACCCCGGGGAATGAGCAGTTCTTC.

Regarding this clone: The junction differs from germline at one of its ends, possibly a read error. V is TRBV9 and J is TRBJ2-2; a weak D match, TRBD2 (6 bases). The CDR3 extends over 19 amino acids. The germline V gene encodes CDR1 SGDLS and CDR2 YYNGEE. The CDR3 region has the DNA TGTGCCGGCAGCGAAACAAACCGGGACTCATCCCCGAACACCGGGGAGCTGTTTTTT. Translation gives CAGSETNRDSSPNTGELFF.

This clone was seen once. The J gene is TRBJ2-1, the V gene TRBV29-1; 8 positions match TRBD2. The CDR3 spans 15 residues. J was trimmed by 6 bases and V by 3 bases; bases with no gene match: 10. Germline V gene lookup returns CDR1 SQVTM and CDR2 ANQGSEA. The CDR3 region is CSVEDSGLVSNEQFF. CDR3 DNA sequence: TGCAGCGTTGAGGACTCGGGACTAGTTTCCAATGAGCAGTTCTTC.

The chain uses TRBV5-1 and TRBJ2-5; the match to TRBD1 covers 10 bases. The junction had 7 bases not matched to a gene; V was cut back by 4 bases and J by 4 bases. Per germline, CDR1 SGHRS and CDR2 YFSETQ. The CDR3 is 15 residues long. CDR3 sequence: CASSPGTGVLETQYF. Written as DNA, the CDR3 is TGCGCCAGCAGCCCAGGGACAGGGGTATTAGAGACCCAGTACTTC.

This clone was recorded only once. The CDR3 nucleotides are TGTGCCAGCAGGGAACCCCCCGGGAATACAGATACGCAGTATTTT. This encodes CASREPPGNTDTQYF. V gene TRBV2 combines with J gene TRBJ2-3, with TRBD2 as a possible D gene (5 bases). V was shortened by 6 bases and J by 3 bases, with 16 bases between the two germline ends. Germline lookup yields CDR1 SNHLY and CDR2 FYNNEI. CDR3 length equals 15 residues.

The chain employs TRBV21-1 and TRBJ1-5; the table gives TRBD1 as D, unverified against the DNA. TRBV21-1 is described as a pseudogene. The CDR3 runs to 18 residues. The CDR3 protein is CASSTPHGTGGVRQPQHF. The CDR3 nucleotides are TGTGCCAGCAGCACCCCTCACGGGACAGGGGGCGTTCGTCAGCCCCAGCATTTT.

The chain combines TRBV9 with TRBJ2-1; a possible D gene is TRBD2 (6 bases). Germline CDR1 SGDLS, CDR2 YYNGEE. This CDR3 has 16 amino acids. Trimming pared 6 bases from V and 3 bases from J, leaving 19 bases between. CDR3 residues: CASTPWGESNYNEQFF. The DNA of the CDR3 is TGTGCCAGCACACCTTGGGGGGAGAGTAACTACAATGAGCAGTTCTTC.

This rearrangement joins TRBV9 to TRBJ2-5; TRBD2 aligns across 13 bases. CDR3 length equals 15 residues. The V and J ends lost 2 bases and 11 bases, in that order; junction bases with no gene match: 9. Germline CDR1 reads SGDLS; CDR2 reads YYNGEE. The CDR3 here is CASSVGGLAGQEQYF. In nucleotides, the CDR3 is TGTGCCAGCAGCGTGGGGGGACTAGCGGGACAGGAGCAGTACTTC. The variable domain in full, completed from reference TRBV9 and TRBJ2-5, reads DSGVTQTPKHLITATGQRVTLRCSPRSGDLSVYWYQQSLDQGLQFLIQYYNGEERAKGNILERFSAQQFPDLHSELNLSSLELGDSALYFCASSVGGLAGQEQYFGPGTRLLVL.

V and J are TRBV19 and TRBJ2-5, with a tentative D call TRBD1 (5 bases). The end of the DNA fits TRBJ2-7 better, so the J call may be wrong. Germline lookup yields CDR1 LNHDA and CDR2 SQIVND (reference sequence). The CDR3 is 14 amino acids. This CDR3 reads CASSMGYQGNEQYF. CDR3 nucleotides: TGTGCCAGTAGTATGGGCTACCAGGGAAACGAGCAGTACTTC.

CDR3 loop: CASSSGDTYSNQPQHF. As DNA, the CDR3 is TGTGCCAGCTCCTCCGGGGACACTTATAGCAATCAGCCCCAGCATTTT. The chain carries TRBV18 and TRBJ1-5, with a possible D match to TRBD1 (6 bases). The germline V and J ends were trimmed by 6 bases and 0 bases, with 15 bases remaining between them. The CDR3 runs to 16 residues. Germline values: CDR1 KGHSH, CDR2 LQKENI.

The chain couples TRBV6-1 to TRBJ1-2, with 12 bases matching TRBD1. Germline CDR1 is MNHNS and CDR2 is SASEGT. The CDR3 covers 18 residues. The ends lost 1 base at V and 6 bases at J; junction bases unmatched: 12. The CDR3, as DNA: TGTGCCAGCAGTGAAGATGTGGGGGACAGGGGGCTCGTCGATGGCTACACCTTC. It is translated as CASSEDVGDRGLVDGYTF.

J is TRBJ1-1 and V is TRBV9; D unclear. The length of the CDR3 is 11 residues. V lost 8 bases, J lost 5 bases, and 10 bases lay in between. CDR1 and CDR2 (germline): SGDLS, YYNGEE. This CDR3 is CASGAGTEAFF. Written as DNA, the CDR3 is TGTGCCAGTGGAGCGGGTACTGAAGCTTTCTTT.

The chain combines TRBV19 with TRBJ2-7; D might be TRBD2 (7 bases). V shed 9 bases and J shed 2 bases, with 29 bases lying between them. Germline V gene sequence: CDR1 LNHDA, CDR2 SQIVND (reference sequence). This CDR3 contains 18 residues. CDR3 nucleotide sequence: TGTGCCAGCGAGGGGGGTAGTTCGGCGGGAGAGGGGGCCTACGAGCAGTACTTC. Translating it yields CASEGGSSAGEGAYEQYF.

J is TRBJ2-5 and V is TRBV28, with 7 bases identical to TRBD2. The J segment lost 1 base and the V segment lost 5 bases, leaving 16 bases of the junction unmatched. The germline V gene has CDR1 MDHEN and CDR2 SYDVKM. There are 18 residues in the CDR3. CDR3 region: CASSTPIPGLTSQETQYF. DNA for the CDR3: TGTGCCAGCAGTACCCCAATCCCGGGACTAACCTCCCAAGAGACCCAGTACTTC.

This chain connects TRBV5-1 to TRBJ2-2, with 8 bases matching TRBD2. V shed 3 bases and J 4 bases; nucleotides not matched to a gene: 5. Germline values: CDR1 SGHRS, CDR2 YFSETQ. The CDR3 sequence is 15 residues long. CDR3 bases: TGCGCCAGCAGCTCGGCGGGAGGTGGCACCGGGGAGCTGTTTTTT. It yields the protein CASSSAGGGTGELFF. The whole variable domain, filled in from reference TRBV5-1 and TRBJ2-2, reads KAGVTQTPRYLIKTRGQQVTLSCSPISGHRSVSWYQQTPGQGLQFLFEYFSETQRNKGNFPGRFSGRQFSNSRSEMNVSTLELGDSALYLCASSSAGGGTGELFFGEGSRLTVL.

This clone was seen once. The V gene is TRBV21-1, the J gene TRBJ2-7; whether TRBD1, the table's D call, matches the DNA was not checked. TRBV21-1 is shown as a pseudogene. The CDR3 has 14 residues. This CDR3 reads CASSKGDRIYEQYF. The CDR3 DNA is TGTGCCAGCAGCAAGGGGGACAGAATCTACGAGCAGTACTTC.